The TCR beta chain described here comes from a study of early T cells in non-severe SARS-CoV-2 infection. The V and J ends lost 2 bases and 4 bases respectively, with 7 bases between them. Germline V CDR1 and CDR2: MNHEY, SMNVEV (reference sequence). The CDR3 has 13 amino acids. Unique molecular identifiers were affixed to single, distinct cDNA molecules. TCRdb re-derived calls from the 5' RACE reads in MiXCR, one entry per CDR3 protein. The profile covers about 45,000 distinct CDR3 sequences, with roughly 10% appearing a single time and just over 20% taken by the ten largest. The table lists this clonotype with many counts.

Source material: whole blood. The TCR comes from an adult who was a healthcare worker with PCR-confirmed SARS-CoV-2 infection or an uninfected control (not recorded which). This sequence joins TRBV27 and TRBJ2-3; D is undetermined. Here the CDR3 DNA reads TGTGCCAGCAGTTTACTTAAGCCAGATACGCAGTATTTT. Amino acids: CASSLLKPDTQYF.